The 21 T cell receptor beta chains below all came from one sample that was sequenced in a study of blood T cell repertoires in COVID-19. The repertoire was sequenced with immunoSEQ multiplex PCR; TCRdb's copy has only in-frame clones and lacks some. Of 120,000 to 150,000 clones in the sample, 84% are singletons; the top ten hold roughly 5.5%. The sample consisted of PBMCs or T cells enriched from blood (not recorded which). The source of these receptors is a woman between 50 and 59 years old who had been exposed to COVID-19.

The chain links TRBV11-2 to TRBJ1-5; no clear D gene. With 4 bases removed from V and 6 bases from J, the gap between germline ends came to 10 bases. CDR1 is SGHAT, CDR2 FQNNGV, per germline. This CDR3 contains 13 residues. The CDR3 is CASSSLGSQPQHF. The DNA of the CDR3 is TGTGCCAGCAGCTCCCTAGGATCTCAGCCCCAGCATTTT.

The table lists this clone with a count of one. The gene calls are TRBV12-2 and TRBJ2-2; the table names TRBD2, a call not compared with the DNA. TRBV12-2 is reported as a pseudogene. There are 20 residues in the CDR3. CDR3 region: CASRLERGLAGGPDTGELFF. For the CDR3, the DNA is TGTGCAAGTCGCTTAGAGCGGGGACTAGCGGGAGGGCCTGATACCGGGGAGCTGTTTTTT.

This chain joins TRBV2 and TRBJ1-1, with 8 positions matching TRBD1. Looked up from germline, CDR1 is SNHLY and CDR2 is FYNNEI. V trimming: 2 bases; J trimming: 6 bases; junction bases outside the gene matches: 8. The length of the CDR3 is 15 residues. The CDR3 loop is CASSEQGAERAEAFF. CDR3 nucleotides: TGTGCCAGCAGTGAACAGGGGGCGGAAAGGGCTGAAGCTTTCTTT.

The chain links TRBV29-1 to TRBJ2-1; 11 bases are a match to TRBD1. The germline V gene has CDR1 SQVTM and CDR2 ANQGSEA. Unmatched junction bases numbered 9, after V lost 7 bases and J lost 4 bases. The length of the CDR3 is 15 residues. The chain's CDR3 is CSATGTGGPYNEQFF. The CDR3 coding sequence is TGCAGCGCTACCGGGACAGGGGGTCCTTACAATGAGCAGTTCTTC.

This chain connects TRBV29-1 to TRBJ1-5, with TRBD1 identical over 7 bases. Germline lookup yields CDR1 SQVTM and CDR2 ANQGSEA. Germline trimming cut 6 bases from V and 2 bases from J; bases unmatched to any gene: 4. This CDR3 is built from 13 residues. CDR3 loop: CSVRQGGNQPQHF. The CDR3, as DNA: TGCAGCGTCCGACAGGGCGGCAATCAGCCCCAGCATTTT. Supplemented by reference TRBV29-1 and TRBJ1-5, the full variable domain reads SAVISQKPSRDICQRGTSLTIQCQVDSQVTMMFWYRQQPGQSLTLIATANQGSEATYESGFVIDKFPISRPNLTFSTLTVSNMSPEDSSIYLCSVRQGGNQPQHFGDGTRLSIL.

The J gene is TRBJ1-2, the V gene TRBV5-1; 8 positions match TRBD1. Per germline, CDR1 SGHRS and CDR2 YFSETQ. Unmatched junction bases numbered 3, after V lost 0 bases and J lost 8 bases. The CDR3 loop spans 13 amino acids. CDR3 DNA sequence: TGCGCCAGCAGCTTGGTCCAGGGGGCAGGCTACACCTTC. This gives the protein CASSLVQGAGYTF.

In this sample, this clone turned up once. The chain joins TRBV11-2 to TRBJ1-2, with a weak D call TRBD1 (6 bases). V dropped 4 bases and J dropped 2 bases, with 11 bases sitting between them. The germline V gene encodes CDR1 SGHAT and CDR2 FQNNGV. There are 14 residues in the CDR3. The chain's CDR3 is CASSSSQGNYGYTF. Written as DNA, the CDR3 is TGTGCCAGCAGCTCATCGCAGGGGAACTATGGCTACACCTTC.

V gene TRBV7-9 combines with J gene TRBJ2-4, with 8 bases lining up with TRBD1. The CDR3 runs to 14 residues. Looked up from germline, CDR1 is SEHNR and CDR2 is FQNEAQ (reference sequence). V was clipped by 4 bases and J by 7 bases; unmatched bases: 6. CDR3 residues: CASSSDRGGNIQYF. The CDR3 DNA is TGTGCCAGCAGCTCCGACAGGGGAGGTAACATTCAGTACTTC. The complete variable domain, with remaining parts taken from reference TRBV7-9 and TRBJ2-4, reads DTGVSQNPRHKITKRGQNVTFRCDPISEHNRLYWYRQTLGQGPEFLTYFQNEAQLEKSRLLSDRFSAERPKGSFSTLEIQRTEQGDSAMYLCASSSDRGGNIQYFGAGTRLSVL.

V usage is TRBV19 and J usage is TRBJ2-1; D is perhaps TRBD2 (6 bases). The CDR3 is made up of 15 amino acids. The ends were cut back, 2 bases at V and 3 bases at J, with 11 bases in the middle. Germline V gene data show CDR1 as LNHDA and CDR2 as SQIVND (reference sequence). Here the CDR3 reads CASSIFGGNYNEQFF. In DNA, the CDR3 is TGTGCCAGTAGTATATTTGGCGGGAACTACAATGAGCAGTTCTTC.

The V gene is TRBV7-9, the J gene TRBJ2-1, with TRBD1 matching 10 bases. CDR3 length equals 14 residues. The germline gives CDR1 SEHNR, CDR2 FQNEAQ (reference sequence). V trimming: 5 bases; J trimming: 10 bases; junction bases outside the gene matches: 8. This chain's CDR3 is CASSVTGGRPEQFF. The CDR3 coding sequence is TGTGCCAGCAGCGTGACAGGGGGCCGACCCGAGCAGTTCTTC.

This chain joins TRBV15 and TRBJ1-2, with 8 bases fitting TRBD1. CDR1 is LNHNV and CDR2 is YYDKDF in the germline V gene (reference sequence). This CDR3 is built from 14 residues. Trimming at V came to 4 bases and at J to 6 bases, leaving 7 bases not matched to a gene. The CDR3 loop is CATSISGGRNGYTF. The CDR3 bases are TGTGCCACCAGCATTTCAGGGGGCCGAAATGGCTACACCTTC.

This chain links TRBV4-1 with TRBJ2-2; D is perhaps TRBD1 (6 bases). Germline lookup yields CDR1 MGHRA and CDR2 YSYEKL. The CDR3 loop spans 17 amino acids. Trimming stripped 3 bases from V and 0 bases from J, with 14 bases between. DNA for the CDR3: TGCGCCAGCAGCCAGGGTGACAGGAGATCGAACACCGGGGAGCTGTTTTTT. It yields the protein CASSQGDRRSNTGELFF.

V usage is TRBV7-3 and J usage is TRBJ2-3, with 13 bases aligning to TRBD2. This CDR3 comprises 17 residues. CDR1 and CDR2 from the germline V gene are SGHTA and FQGTGA. V shed 0 bases and J 1 base; nucleotides not matched to a gene: 1. CDR3 in DNA: TGTGCCAGCAGCTTAACGGGGACTAGCGGGGGCACAGATACGCAGTATTTT. Amino acid sequence: CASSLTGTSGGTDTQYF.

In this sample, this clone turned up a few times. This sequence joins TRBV7-8 and TRBJ1-5; D perhaps matches TRBD1 (5 bases). Germline CDR1 is SGHVS and CDR2 is FQNEAQ. This CDR3 contains 15 residues. Trimming shortened V by 0 bases and J by 2 bases, and 8 bases separated the two germline ends. The CDR3 DNA sequence: TGTGCCAGCAGCTTAGCAGGGGCTGGCAATCAGCCCCAGCATTTT. This encodes CASSLAGAGNQPQHF.

The genes are TRBV5-4 and TRBJ1-1, with TRBD1 matching 10 bases. This CDR3 is 15 amino acids long. V lost 1 base, J lost 3 bases, and 3 bases stayed unmatched. The germline V gene encodes CDR1 SGHNT and CDR2 YYREEE (reference sequence). The CDR3 DNA sequence: TGTGCCAGCAGCTTGCATGGGACAGGGGACACTGAAGCTTTCTTT. This encodes CASSLHGTGDTEAFF.

V is TRBV12-3 or TRBV12-4 and J is TRBJ1-1; D call uncertain. Trimming removed 6 bases from V and 0 bases from J, with 5 bases in between. This CDR3 has 12 residues. The CDR3 reads CASSLMNTEAFF. The CDR3, as DNA: TGTGCCAGCAGCCTTATGAACACTGAAGCTTTCTTT.

The chain uses TRBV2 and TRBJ2-1; D gene ambiguous. Trimming left V 4 bases short and J 8 bases short, with 6 bases between. CDR1 is SNHLY and CDR2 is FYNNEI in the germline V gene. The CDR3 consists of 11 residues. CDR3 in amino acids: CASSGGDEQFF. CDR3 nucleotide sequence: TGTGCCAGCAGTGGAGGAGATGAGCAGTTCTTC. Complete variable domain (other parts from reference TRBV2 and TRBJ2-1): EPEVTQTPSHQVTQMGQEVILRCVPISNHLYFYWYRQILGQKVEFLVSFYNNEISEKSEIFDDQFSVERPDGSNFTLKIRSTKLEDSAMYFCASSGGDEQFFGPGTRLTVL.

The chain joins TRBV27 to TRBJ2-5, with D unresolved. The germline gives CDR1 MNHEY, CDR2 SMNVEV (reference sequence). CDR3 size: 10 residues. Trimming removed 2 bases at V and 9 bases at J, with 4 bases between. The CDR3 DNA reads TGTGCCAGCAGTTTACAGGCCCAGTACTTC. The encoded protein is CASSLQAQYF.

The V gene is TRBV6-5, the J gene TRBJ2-1, with TRBD2 matching over 9 bases. The CDR3 has 14 amino acids. Germline CDR1 MNHEY, CDR2 SVGAGI. V was pared by 6 bases and J by 8 bases, with 8 bases of the junction left unmatched. This CDR3 reads CASSYGTSSDEQFF. The CDR3 DNA reads TGTGCCAGCAGCTATGGGACTAGCAGCGATGAGCAGTTCTTC.

The J gene is TRBJ1-2, the V gene TRBV6-1; weak D call: TRBD1 (6 bases). Per the germline V gene, CDR1 is MNHNS and CDR2 is SASEGT. The CDR3 sequence is 15 residues long. Deletions cut 3 bases from V and 8 bases from J, with 19 bases between. The CDR3 bases are TGTGCCAGCAGTGAGGGTGACAGGACCGTCAAGGGCTACACCTTC. This codes for CASSEGDRTVKGYTF.

This clone was counted only a few times. This chain joins TRBV5-6 and TRBJ1-4, with 7 nucleotides matching TRBD1. The germline V gene encodes CDR1 SGHDT and CDR2 YYEEEE. This CDR3 contains 15 residues. The V gene end was trimmed by 4 bases and the J gene end by 5 bases; junction bases not matched to a gene: 8. DNA for the CDR3: TGTGCCAGCAGCCTCGGACAGGCCTTAAATGAAAAACTGTTTTTT. Protein sequence: CASSLGQALNEKLFF.